The T cell receptor (beta chain) described here comes from a study of cytomegalovirus exposure and HLA in healthy donors. PCR employed 60 Vbeta and 13 Jbeta primers. Clones were sequenced by immunoSEQ multiplex PCR, and TCRdb holds only the in-frame ones, with some missing. The sample yields about 140,000 clones, approximately 73% seen once. Germline CDR1 reads MNHNY; CDR2 reads SVGAGI (reference sequence). Trimming cost V 4 bases and J 5 bases; bases outside gene matches: 4. This CDR3 comprises 15 residues. This clone was seen only once. V usage is TRBV6-6 and J usage is TRBJ2-6, with 8 bases matching TRBD1. Source material: PBMCs. The receptor was derived from a woman between 40 and 50 years old in good health and CMV-seronegative. The CDR3 is CASSFGQGRANVLTF. DNA for the CDR3: TGTGCCAGCAGTTTCGGACAGGGACGGGCCAACGTCCTGACTTTC.